This T cell receptor (beta chain) was identified in a study of T cells after yellow fever vaccination. The CDR3 length is 14 residues. Germline loops: CDR1 LNHDA, CDR2 SQIVND (reference sequence). Trimming stripped 7 bases from V and 6 bases from J, with 17 bases between. Study-wide findings and caveats: Most primary-vaccination clones reappeared after the booster (approximately 95% CD4, 88% CD8). Though weaker, the secondary response peaked faster, on day 5 versus 15. Repertoires sorted by FACS could include abundant clonotypes that are contaminants from the bulk population.

This clonotype was found many times. Antigen unknown. The TCR cDNA carried a universal primer site and UMIs from 5'RACE template switching. TCRdb used MiXCR to reprocess the 5' RACE reads, holding one entry per CDR3 protein. The sample includes roughly 180,000 distinct CDR3 sequences, roughly 6.4% of them seen just once. This rearrangement joins TRBV19 to TRBJ2-3; D gene ambiguous. The receptor was isolated from a man younger than 30 who received the YFV17D yellow fever vaccine. The sample consisted of CD4+ T cells sorted from PBMCs, taken on the day of the first yellow fever vaccination. Here the CDR3 reads CASNPDASWDTQYF. In DNA form, the CDR3 reads TGTGCCAGTAACCCCGACGCGTCCTGGGATACGCAGTATTTT.